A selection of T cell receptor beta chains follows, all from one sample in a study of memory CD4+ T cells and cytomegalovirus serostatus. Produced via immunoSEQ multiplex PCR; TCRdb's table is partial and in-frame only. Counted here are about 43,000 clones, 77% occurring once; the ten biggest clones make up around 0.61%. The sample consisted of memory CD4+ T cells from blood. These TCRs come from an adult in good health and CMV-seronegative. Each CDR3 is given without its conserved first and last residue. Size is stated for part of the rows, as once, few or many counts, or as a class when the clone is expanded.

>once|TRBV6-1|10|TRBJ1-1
ASSRDGLGAF
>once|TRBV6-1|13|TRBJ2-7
ASRTGQGGSYEQY
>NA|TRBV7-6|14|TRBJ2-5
ASSLLGLAGEETQY
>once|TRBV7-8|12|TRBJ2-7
ASSQQGVPYEQY
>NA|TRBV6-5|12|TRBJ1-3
ASSNRGFGNTIY
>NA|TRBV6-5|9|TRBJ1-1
ASSKTAEAF
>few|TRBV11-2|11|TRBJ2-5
ASGAGTEETQY
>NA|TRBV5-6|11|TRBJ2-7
ASSQGHTYEQY
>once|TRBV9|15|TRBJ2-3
ASSILGGGTITDTQY
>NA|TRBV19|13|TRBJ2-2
ASSIAFLNTGELF
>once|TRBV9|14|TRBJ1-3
ASSVEQSYSGNTIY
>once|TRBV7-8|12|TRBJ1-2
ASSLARTGGGYT
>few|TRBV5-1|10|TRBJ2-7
ASYRVFYEQY
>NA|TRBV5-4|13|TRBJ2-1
ASSLYGRTYNEQF
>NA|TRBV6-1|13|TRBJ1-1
ASSELLNREGEAF
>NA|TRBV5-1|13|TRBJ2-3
ASSWQRGSTDTQY
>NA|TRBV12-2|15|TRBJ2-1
ASRVRGWASSYNEQF
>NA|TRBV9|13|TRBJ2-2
ASSVTGGYTGELF
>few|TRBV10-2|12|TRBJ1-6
ASSERTGGSPLH
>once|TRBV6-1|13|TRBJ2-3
ASSLRTGSTDTQY
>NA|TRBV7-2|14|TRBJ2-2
ASSLEVGGVTGELF
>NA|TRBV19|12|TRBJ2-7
ASSPGTNSYEQY
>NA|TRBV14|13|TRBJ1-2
ASSQDTRAYYGYT
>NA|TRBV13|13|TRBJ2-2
ASSLGGRYTGELF
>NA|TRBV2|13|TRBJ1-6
ASSERQDNNSPLH
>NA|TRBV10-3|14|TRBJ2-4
AISDRQTLAKNIQY
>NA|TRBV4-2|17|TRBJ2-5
ASSQVTPGTSGGGGTQY
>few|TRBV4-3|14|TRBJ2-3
ASSQDWRGGSDTQY
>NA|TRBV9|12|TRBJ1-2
ASSPTLEAWGYT
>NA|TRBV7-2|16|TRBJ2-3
ASSLFPQTGITTDTQY
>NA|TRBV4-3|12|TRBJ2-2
ASGQGANTGELF
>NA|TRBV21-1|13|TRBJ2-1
ASPKPWSSYNEQF
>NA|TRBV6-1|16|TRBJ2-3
ASSARSGGTNSSDTQY
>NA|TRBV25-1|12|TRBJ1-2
ASSELRSAGGYT
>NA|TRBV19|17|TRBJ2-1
ASSTLPLTSGGLWNEQF
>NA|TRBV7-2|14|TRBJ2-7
ASSLRGGGSSYEQY
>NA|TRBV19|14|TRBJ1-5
ASSILTGGGNQPQH